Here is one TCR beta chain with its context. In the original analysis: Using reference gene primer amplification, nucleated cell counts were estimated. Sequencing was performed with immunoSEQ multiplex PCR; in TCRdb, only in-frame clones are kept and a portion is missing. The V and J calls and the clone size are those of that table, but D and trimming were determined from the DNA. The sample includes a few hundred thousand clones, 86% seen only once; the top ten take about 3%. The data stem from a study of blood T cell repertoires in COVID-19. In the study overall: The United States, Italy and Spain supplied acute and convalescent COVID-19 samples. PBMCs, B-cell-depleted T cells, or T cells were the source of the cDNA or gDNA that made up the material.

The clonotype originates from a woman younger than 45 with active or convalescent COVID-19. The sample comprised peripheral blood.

The CDR3 coding sequence is TGTGCCAGCAGACCAGACAGGGGAAGCTATGGCTACACCTTC. This gives the protein CASRPDRGSYGYTF. The chain joins TRBV6-5 to TRBJ1-2; TRBD1 agrees at 8 bases. Germline V gene data show CDR1 as MNHEY and CDR2 as SVGAGI. The CDR3 totals 14 residues. Losses at the gene ends were 6 bases for V and 4 bases for J; bases not matched to a gene: 7.